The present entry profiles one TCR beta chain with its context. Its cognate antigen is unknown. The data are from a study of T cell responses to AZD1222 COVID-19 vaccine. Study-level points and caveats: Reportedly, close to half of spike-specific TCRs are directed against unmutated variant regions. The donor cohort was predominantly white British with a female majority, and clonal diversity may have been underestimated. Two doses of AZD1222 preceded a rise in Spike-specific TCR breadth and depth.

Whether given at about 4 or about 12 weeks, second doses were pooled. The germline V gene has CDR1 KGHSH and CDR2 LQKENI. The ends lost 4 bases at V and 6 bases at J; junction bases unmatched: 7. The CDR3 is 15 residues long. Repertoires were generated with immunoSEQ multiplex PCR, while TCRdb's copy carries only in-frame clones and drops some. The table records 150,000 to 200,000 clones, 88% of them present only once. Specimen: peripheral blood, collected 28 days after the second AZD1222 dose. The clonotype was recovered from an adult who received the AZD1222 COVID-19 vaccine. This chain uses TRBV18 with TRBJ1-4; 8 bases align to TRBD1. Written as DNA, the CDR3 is TGTGCCAGCTCACATCAGGGGGCGCGGGATGAAAAACTGTTTTTT. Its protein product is CASSHQGARDEKLFF.